This T cell receptor (beta chain) derives from a study of blood T cells in healthy people across ages. Study-level findings and limits: Higher diversity and more naive CD4+ cells were features of long-lived donors, compared to aged donors. Reliance upon unsorted PBMCs precluded definitive naive versus antigen-experienced comparison. Shifts in expanded clonotypes may have been confounded by donor CMV status, which was unknown.

In regard to this clonotype: Its specificity is unknown.

CDR3 length equals 14 residues. Trimming took 4 bases from V and 5 from J; bases not matched to a gene: 7. With a J-beta primer mix and a sample-barcoded 5' primer, a second PCR ran 7 to 11 cycles. TCRdb independently ran MiXCR on the 5' RACE reads; one entry per CDR3 protein. This sample has 600,000 or so distinct CDR3 sequences, with more than 20% found just once. This chain connects TRBV12-3 or TRBV12-4 to TRBJ1-1; 7 positions agree with TRBD1. Material for sequencing was blood. The clonotype was recovered from a man between 65 and 79 years old in good health. The CDR3 nucleotides are TGTGCCAGCAGTTCGAGGGGGCTCGGGACTGAAGCTTTCTTT. As protein: CASSSRGLGTEAFF.